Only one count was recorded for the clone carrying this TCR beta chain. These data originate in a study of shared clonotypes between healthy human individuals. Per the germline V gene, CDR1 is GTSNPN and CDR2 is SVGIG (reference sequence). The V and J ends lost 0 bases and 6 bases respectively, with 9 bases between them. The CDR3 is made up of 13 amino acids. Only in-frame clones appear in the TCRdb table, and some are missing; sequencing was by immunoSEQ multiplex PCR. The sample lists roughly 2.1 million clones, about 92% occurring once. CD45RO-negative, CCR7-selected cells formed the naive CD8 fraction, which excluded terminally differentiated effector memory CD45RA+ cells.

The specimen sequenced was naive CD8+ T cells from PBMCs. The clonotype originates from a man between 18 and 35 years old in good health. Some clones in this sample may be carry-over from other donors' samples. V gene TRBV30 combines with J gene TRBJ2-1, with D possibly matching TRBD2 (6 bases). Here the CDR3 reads CAWSVTSPNEQFF. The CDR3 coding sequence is TGTGCCTGGAGTGTAACTAGCCCCAATGAGCAGTTCTTC.